This TCR beta chain was identified during a study of post-analysis software for immune sequencing data. This clonotype occurred a few times. What it binds is not known. Whole-study findings and limits: By F measure, strong co-clustering occurred among samples prepared in the same batch. Patients used five TRBV segments, including TRBV5-6, TRBV5-1 and TRBV20-1, more often than controls.

Germline V gene lookup returns CDR1 LNHNV and CDR2 YYDKDF (reference sequence). There are 13 residues in the CDR3. V lost 1 base and J 7 bases, leaving 8 bases between the germline ends. Unique molecular identifiers had been added to the TCR beta cDNA libraries. T cells numbering about 0.9 to 10 million yielded cDNA molecules that totaled about 500,000. Using its own MiXCR run on the PCR reads, TCRdb lists one record per CDR3 protein. The data contain a few hundred thousand distinct CDR3 sequences, over 30% of them singletons. The V gene is TRBV15, the J gene TRBJ2-1; TRBD1 or TRBD2 may be the D gene (5 bases each). The clonotype was recovered from a girl aged 2 to 10 with multiple sclerosis. Input material: blood. The CDR3 coding sequence is TGTGCCACCAGCAGAGTTTGGGGGAATGAGCAGTTCTTC. Residues: CATSRVWGNEQFF.